The T cell receptor (beta chain) described here comes from a study of immune evolution from preneoplasia to lung adenocarcinoma. Resections took place in Japan or China from the mid-2010s to the late 2010s. Losses at the gene ends were 7 bases for V and 0 bases for J; bases not matched to a gene: 5. The CDR3 runs to 15 residues. Germline V gives CDR1 SNHLY, CDR2 FYNNEI. The protocol was immunoSEQ multiplex PCR, while the TCRdb copy is restricted to in-frame clones and leaves out a portion. Of about 40,000 clones listed, about 74% are singletons. The chain links TRBV2 to TRBJ2-1; 8 positions match TRBD2. The sequencing sample was made of FFPE invasive lung adenocarcinoma tissue. The TCR sequence derives from a person between 60 and 69 years old with lung adenocarcinoma. As DNA, the CDR3 is TGTGCCAGCACCCAGCGGGAGAGCTCCTACAATGAGCAGTTCTTC. It codes for CASTQRESSYNEQFF.